The 8 T cell receptor beta chains in this list originate from one sample, sequenced in a study of cytotoxic CD8 clonotypes in ibrutinib-treated CLL. The repertoire was sequenced with immunoSEQ multiplex PCR; TCRdb's copy has only in-frame clones and lacks some. The sample carries about 58,000 clones, approximately 71% recorded once. Sample: PBMCs, taken after 12 months of ibrutinib treatment. Receptors originate from a human donor with chronic lymphocytic leukemia.

The chain combines TRBV13 with TRBJ2-7; D gene unclear. The ends were cut back, 5 bases at V and 7 bases at J, with 18 bases in the middle. The CDR3 has 14 residues. CDR1 and CDR2 (germline): PRHDT, FYEKMQ (reference sequence). In nucleotides, the CDR3 is TGTGCCAGCAGCCGAGCCGTTAAGGCCGGTGAGCAGTACTTC. This encodes CASSRAVKAGEQYF.

The V gene is TRBV7-2, the J gene TRBJ2-7, with 7 bases identical to TRBD1. The CDR3 is 15 amino acids. V lost 5 bases to trimming and J lost 2 bases; unmatched junction nucleotides: 9. Per germline, CDR1 SGHTA and CDR2 FQGNSA. The CDR3 region is CASSQTTGNTYEQYF. The DNA of the CDR3 is TGTGCCAGCAGCCAGACGACAGGGAATACCTACGAGCAGTACTTC.

The chain joins TRBV7-2 to TRBJ1-5; D perhaps matches TRBD1 (6 bases). Germline CDR1 and CDR2: SGHTA and FQGNSA. The CDR3 has 15 residues. The V and J ends lost 5 bases and 3 bases respectively, with 14 bases between them. CDR3 DNA: TGTGCCAGCAGCGCGGGCAGGGGTTCCAATCAGCCCCAGCATTTT. It codes for CASSAGRGSNQPQHF.

This rearrangement joins TRBV7-3 to TRBJ2-7, with a weak D call TRBD2 (5 bases). The CDR3 spans 12 residues. V was cut by 6 bases and J by 6 bases, with 12 bases left in between. Looked up from germline, CDR1 is SGHTA and CDR2 is FQGTGA. In nucleotides, the CDR3 is TGTGCCAGCAGTAGGACTGATGGCGAGCAGTACTTC. Translating it yields CASSRTDGEQYF.

The rearrangement links TRBV4-2 to TRBJ2-1, with 8 positions matching TRBD2. V shed 4 bases, J shed 9 bases, and the junction held 14 bases outside the gene matches. CDR3 length equals 16 residues. The germline CDR1 and CDR2 sequences are LGHNA and YNFKEQ. The CDR3 bases are TGTGCCAGCAGCCTTCACTCCACAGCGGGAGTTGTTGAGCAGTTCTTC. Its protein product is CASSLHSTAGVVEQFF.

This clone has just a few counts. The chain is built from TRBV6-1 and TRBJ2-7, with D unresolved. V was clipped by 4 bases and J by 0 bases, with 10 bases between them. CDR3 length equals 14 residues. Looked up from germline, CDR1 is MNHNS and CDR2 is SASEGT. CDR3 sequence (DNA): TGTGCCAGCAGTGCAAGTACTCGCTCCTACGAGCAGTACTTC. It codes for CASSASTRSYEQYF.

The chain recombines TRBV14 with TRBJ2-5; 10 nucleotides align to TRBD1. This CDR3 is 14 amino acids long. Losses at the gene ends were 3 bases for V and 4 bases for J; bases not matched to a gene: 2. The germline CDR1 and CDR2 sequences are SGHDN and FVKESK. CDR3: CASSQGQGSETQYF. The CDR3 DNA reads as TGTGCCAGCAGCCAGGGACAGGGGTCAGAGACCCAGTACTTC.

This clone has a handful of counts. The chain carries TRBV9 and TRBJ2-7; possibly TRBD1 or TRBD2 for D (6 bases each). CDR1 is SGDLS, CDR2 YYNGEE, per germline. Trimming cost V 3 bases and J 6 bases, with 16 bases left between them. The CDR3 sequence is 14 residues long. The CDR3 loop is CASSALGGRSEQYF. The CDR3 DNA follows: TGTGCCAGCAGCGCCCTAGGGGGGAGGAGCGAGCAGTACTTC.